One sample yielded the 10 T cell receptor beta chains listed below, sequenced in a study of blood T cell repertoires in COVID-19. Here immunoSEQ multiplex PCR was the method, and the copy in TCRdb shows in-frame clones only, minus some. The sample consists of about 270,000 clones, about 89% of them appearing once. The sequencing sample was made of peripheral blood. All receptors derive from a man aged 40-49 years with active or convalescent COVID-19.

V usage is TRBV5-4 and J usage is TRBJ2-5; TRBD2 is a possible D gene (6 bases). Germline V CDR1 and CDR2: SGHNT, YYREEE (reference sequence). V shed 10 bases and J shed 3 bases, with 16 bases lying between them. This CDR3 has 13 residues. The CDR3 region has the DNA TGTGCCTCCGGAGGGAGCGAAAAAGAGACCCAGTACTTC. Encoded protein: CASGGSEKETQYF.

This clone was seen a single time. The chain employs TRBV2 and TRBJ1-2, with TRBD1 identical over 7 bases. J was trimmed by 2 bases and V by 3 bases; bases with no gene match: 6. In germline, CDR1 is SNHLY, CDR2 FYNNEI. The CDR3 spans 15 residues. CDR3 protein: CASSEATGRNYGYTF. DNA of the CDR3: TGTGCCAGCAGTGAGGCGACAGGGCGAAACTATGGCTACACCTTC.

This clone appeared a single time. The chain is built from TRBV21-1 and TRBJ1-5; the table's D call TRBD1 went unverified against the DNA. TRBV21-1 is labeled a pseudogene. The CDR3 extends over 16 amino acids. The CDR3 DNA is TGTGCCAGCAGCAAGCTTAGACAGGGGGCTTGGCAGCCCCAGCATTTT. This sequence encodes CASSKLRQGAWQPQHF.

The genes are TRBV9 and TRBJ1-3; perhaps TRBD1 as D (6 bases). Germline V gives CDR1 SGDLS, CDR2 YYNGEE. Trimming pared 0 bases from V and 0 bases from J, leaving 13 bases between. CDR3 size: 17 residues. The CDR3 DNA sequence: TGTGCCAGCAGCGTAGGTCTGGGGGCTGCCTCTGGAAACACCATATATTTT. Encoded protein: CASSVGLGAASGNTIYF.

CDR3 in amino acids: CASSLGYGGLNTEAFF. Written as DNA, the CDR3 is TGTGCCAGCAGTCTTGGATATGGGGGCCTGAACACTGAAGCTTTCTTT. The chain links TRBV7-9 to TRBJ1-1; tentative D call: TRBD1 (6 bases). Germline V gives CDR1 SEHNR, CDR2 FQNEAQ (reference sequence). V was clipped by 6 bases and J by 0 bases, with 17 bases between them. This CDR3 has 16 amino acids.

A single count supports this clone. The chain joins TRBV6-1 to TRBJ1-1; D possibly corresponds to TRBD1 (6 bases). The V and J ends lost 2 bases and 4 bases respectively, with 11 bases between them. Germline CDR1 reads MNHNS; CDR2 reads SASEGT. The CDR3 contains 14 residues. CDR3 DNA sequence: TGTGCCAGCAGTGAATATGGGGGCGGCACTGAAGCTTTCTTT. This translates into CASSEYGGGTEAFF.

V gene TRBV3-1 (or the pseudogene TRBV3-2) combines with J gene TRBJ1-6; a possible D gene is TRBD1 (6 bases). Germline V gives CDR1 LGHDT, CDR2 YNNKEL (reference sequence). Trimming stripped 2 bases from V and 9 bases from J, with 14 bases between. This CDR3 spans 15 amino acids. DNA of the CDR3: TGTGCCAGCAGCCAACTGGGGGCGAGTGTTTCACCCCTCCACTTT. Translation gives CASSQLGASVSPLHF.

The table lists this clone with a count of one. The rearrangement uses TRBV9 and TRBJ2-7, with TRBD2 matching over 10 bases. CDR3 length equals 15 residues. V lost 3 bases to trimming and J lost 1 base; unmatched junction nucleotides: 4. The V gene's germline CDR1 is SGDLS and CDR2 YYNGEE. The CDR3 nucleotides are TGTGCCAGCAGCGGCGGACTAGCGGCTTCCTACGAGCAGTACTTC. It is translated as CASSGGLAASYEQYF.

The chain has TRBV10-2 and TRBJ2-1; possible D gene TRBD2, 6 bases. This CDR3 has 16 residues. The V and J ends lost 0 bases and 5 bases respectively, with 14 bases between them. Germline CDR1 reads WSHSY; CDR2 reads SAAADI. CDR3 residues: CASSESWQGGHNEQFF. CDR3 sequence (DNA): TGCGCCAGCAGTGAGTCGTGGCAGGGAGGCCACAATGAGCAGTTCTTC.

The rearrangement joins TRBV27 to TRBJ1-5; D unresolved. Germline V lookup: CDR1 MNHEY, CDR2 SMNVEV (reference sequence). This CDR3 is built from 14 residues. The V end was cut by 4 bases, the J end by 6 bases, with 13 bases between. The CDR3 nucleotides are TGTGCCAGCAGTTACGGGTCAGCTTCTCAGCCCCAGCATTTT. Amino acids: CASSYGSASQPQHF.